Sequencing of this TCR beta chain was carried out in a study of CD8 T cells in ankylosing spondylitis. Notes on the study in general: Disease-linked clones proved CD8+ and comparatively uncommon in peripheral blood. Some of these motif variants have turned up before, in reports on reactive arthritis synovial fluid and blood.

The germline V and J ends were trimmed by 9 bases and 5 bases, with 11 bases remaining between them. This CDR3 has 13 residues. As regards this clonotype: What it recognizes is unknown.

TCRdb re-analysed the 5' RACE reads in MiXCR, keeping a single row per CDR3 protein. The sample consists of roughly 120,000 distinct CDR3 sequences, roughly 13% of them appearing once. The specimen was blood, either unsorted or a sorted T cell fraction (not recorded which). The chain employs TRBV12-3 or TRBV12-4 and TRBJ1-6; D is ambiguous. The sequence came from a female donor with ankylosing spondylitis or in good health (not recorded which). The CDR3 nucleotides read TGTGCCAGTTCAGGACGGGATAATTCACCCCTCCACTTT. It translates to CASSGRDNSPLHF.